The source of this TCR beta chain is a study of blood T cell repertoires in COVID-19. Study-level background: Collection of acute and convalescent COVID-19 samples took place in the United States, Italy and Spain. In each case, the material was cDNA or gDNA derived from T cells, B-cell-depleted T cells, or PBMCs.

Per germline, CDR1 LNHDA and CDR2 SQIVND (reference sequence). The CDR3 has 14 amino acids. Trimming pared 10 bases from V and 3 bases from J, leaving 18 bases between. Measured with immunoSEQ multiplex PCR; TCRdb has only the in-frame clones, and not every one. Of fewer than 200,000 clones in the sample, around 90% were seen once. The chain links TRBV19 to TRBJ1-1; D may be TRBD1 (5 bases). The sequencing sample was made of peripheral blood. The clonotype was recovered from a man in his forties with active or convalescent COVID-19. CDR3 region: CATKRAGRDTEAFF. Written as DNA, the CDR3 is TGTGCCACCAAAAGAGCGGGGCGGGACACTGAAGCTTTCTTT.